One and the same sample provided the 9 T cell receptor beta chains below, sequenced in a study of blood T cell repertoires in COVID-19. Measured with immunoSEQ multiplex PCR; TCRdb has only the in-frame clones, and not every one. The table records 50,000 to 75,000 clones, about 90% of them present only once. Specimen: peripheral blood. These receptors all come from a man at least 80 years old in a cohort sampled during active COVID-19.

The rearrangement uses TRBV6-5 and TRBJ1-6, with D uncertain. CDR1 is MNHEY and CDR2 is SVGAGI in the germline V gene. Trimming left V 0 bases short and J 7 bases short, with 4 bases between. There are 13 residues in the CDR3. CDR3 sequence reads: CASSYSLNSPLHF. For the CDR3, the DNA is TGTGCCAGCAGTTACTCCTTGAATTCACCCCTCCACTTT.

The rearrangement links TRBV10-1 to TRBJ2-5; D is undetermined. Germline V gene sequence: CDR1 WNHNN, CDR2 SYGVQD (reference sequence). V was shortened by 0 bases and J by 2 bases, with 7 bases between the two germline ends. CDR3 size: 14 residues. Here the CDR3 reads CASSESIQQETQYF. As DNA, the CDR3 is TGCGCCAGCAGTGAGTCGATACAGCAAGAGACCCAGTACTTC.

The chain has TRBV29-1 and TRBJ2-2; D is perhaps TRBD2 (5 bases). V was trimmed by 6 bases and J by 3 bases, leaving 14 bases between them. The germline CDR1 and CDR2 sequences are SQVTM and ANQGSEA. CDR3 length: 14 amino acids. CDR3 loop: CSVGVSPHTGELFF. The DNA of the CDR3 is TGCAGCGTCGGGGTCAGCCCTCACACCGGGGAGCTGTTTTTT.

CDR3 DNA sequence: TGTGCCAGCGAAGGGGGTTCCTACGAGCAGTACTTC. It encodes CASEGGSYEQYF. This chain links TRBV3-1 (or the pseudogene TRBV3-2) with TRBJ2-7; the D gene is possibly TRBD1 (6 bases). The V gene lost 8 bases and the J gene lost 1 base, with 9 bases spanning the gap. This CDR3 comprises 12 residues. Germline-derived CDR1 and CDR2 are LGHDT and YNNKEL (reference sequence).

This CDR3 is CASSAPGQGVETQYF. The CDR3, as DNA: TGTGCCAGCAGCGCCCCGGGACAGGGGGTTGAGACCCAGTACTTC. This chain joins TRBV5-4 and TRBJ2-5, with TRBD1 matching 11 bases. CDR1 is SGHNT and CDR2 is YYREEE in the germline V gene (reference sequence). CDR3 length: 15 residues. Trimming took 4 bases from V and 5 from J; bases not matched to a gene: 7.

This chain links TRBV13 with TRBJ1-2; D perhaps matches TRBD1 (5 bases). V was pared by 0 bases and J by 0 bases, with 8 bases between. CDR3 length equals 15 residues. Germline V gene data show CDR1 as PRHDT and CDR2 as FYEKMQ (reference sequence). This CDR3 is CASSLGTGANYGYTF. CDR3 nucleotide sequence: TGTGCCAGCAGCTTAGGTACAGGAGCTAACTATGGCTACACCTTC. Based on the CDR3 plus reference TRBV13 and TRBJ1-2, the full variable domain is AAGVIQSPRHLIKEKRETATLKCYPIPRHDTVYWYQQGPGQDPQFLISFYEKMQSDKGSIPDRFSAQQFSDYHSELNMSSLELGDSALYFCASSLGTGANYGYTFGSGTRLTVV.

This clone was counted once. Relative to the germline gene, one junction end is altered; a read error may explain this. Additional DNA sequences in this sample encode the identical CDR3. The chain combines TRBV4-2 with TRBJ2-2; 7 bases are a match to TRBD2. The CDR3 runs to 20 residues. Germline CDR1 LGHNA, CDR2 YNFKEQ. This CDR3 is CASSQDSLMVWRAGTGELFF. CDR3 coding DNA: TGTGCCAGCAGCCAAGATTCACTCATGGTTTGGCGAGCGGGGACCGGGGAGTTGTTTTTT.

This clone was detected only once. This rearrangement joins TRBV19 to TRBJ1-6; D is possibly TRBD1 (5 bases). CDR3 length: 15 residues. The V end lost 3 bases, the J end lost 7 bases, and 13 bases lay between the germline ends. CDR1 and CDR2 (germline): LNHDA, SQIVND (reference sequence). The CDR3 DNA reads TGTGCCAGTAGTATGGGCAGGGTGGTCAATTCACCCCTCCACTTT. Amino acids: CASSMGRVVNSPLHF.

This sequence joins TRBV19 and TRBJ2-3; 10 nucleotides agree with TRBD1. Germline V gene data show CDR1 as LNHDA and CDR2 as SQIVND (reference sequence). This CDR3 comprises 15 residues. V lost 4 bases and J lost 2; bases outside the gene matches: 3. The CDR3 DNA sequence: TGTGCCAGTAGTAGGGGACAGGGGATCACAGATACGCAGTATTTT. Translating gives CASSRGQGITDTQYF.